This T cell receptor beta chain was identified during a study of shared clonotypes between healthy human individuals. Clones were read by immunoSEQ multiplex PCR, and TCRdb kept only the in-frame ones, dropping some. Of about half a million clones listed, about 85% are singletons. The CDR3 runs to 13 residues. From germline, CDR1 is MNHNS and CDR2 SASEGT. Deletions cut 4 bases from V and 9 bases from J, with 13 bases between. The receptor comes from a woman aged 35 to 49 in good health. Some clones in this sample may be carry-over from other donors' samples. The chain joins TRBV6-1 to TRBJ2-1, with D maybe TRBD1 (6 bases). Sequencing was carried out using PBMCs. The CDR3 DNA sequence: TGTGCCAGCAGTGCGAGGGGGATTACTGAGCAGTTCTTC. Translating gives CASSARGITEQFF.